This TCR beta chain comes out of a study of spatial heterogeneity in lung cancer (dated by TCRdb to about 2019). Background for the entire study: Samples were obtained from fewer than 80 patients with early-stage, untreated non-small cell lung cancer from the lung TRACERx cohort. In the raw uncorrected reads, each unique combination of TCR and UMI appeared more than ten times on average. Beta-chain transcripts were consistently detected in greater numbers than alpha-chain transcripts, which likely reflected higher beta-chain transcript abundance. Both alpha and beta chains were TCR-sequenced in samples taken at surgery, namely 220 tumor regions, approximately 66 matched nontumor lung samples and some 53 PBMC samples. Nonsynonymous mutation counts, determined by whole-exome sequencing of tumor tissue, were related to TCR repertoire features. Follow-up PBMC samples were sequenced whenever available, with a median time to follow-up of 2 to 3 years after resection. In non-small cell lung cancer, the study made a quantitative comparison of TCR alpha and beta repertoires among multiple tumor regions, matched nontumor lung and blood. Broader findings and caveats from the paper: Only approximately 15 patients were included in the comparisons of baseline and follow-up blood repertoires. Confirming at a functional level the hypothesis that regional TCRs recognize regional mutations was considered to require additional single-cell paired TCR alpha and beta sequencing. Ubiquitous expanded tumor TCRs were found in blood more often at tumor resection than at routine follow-up.

In the paper's terms, the time point label means: blood at routine non-recurrence follow-up after resection. Without any cell sorting, TCR sequencing was performed on whole RNA extracted either from tumor and nontumor lung tissue or from cryopreserved PBMC samples. A patient was chosen for TCR sequencing only when enough RNA was available from at least two tumor regions. The trim is 6 bases for V and 3 bases for J, with a gap of 10 bases between the germline ends. For CDR1 and CDR2, the germline V gene lists SGDLS and YYNGEE. The CDR3 runs 13 amino acids, cysteine and phenylalanine included. CDR3 DNA is the only sequence kept; it has 39 bases, read in frame from the first base. The library was made by 5' RACE. TCRdb lists the instrument as NextSeq 500. The TCR library protocol attached a unique molecular identifier to each TCR cDNA molecule to allow correction of PCR and sequencing errors. The paper's data handling went like this. TCR identification, UMI-based error correction and CDR3 extraction were performed with Decombinator tools. TCRs above a frequency of 2 per 1,000, corresponding to the top 1% of the tumor frequency distribution, were defined as expanded. Renyi diversity was calculated using the R vegan package after each repertoire was subsampled 100 times to 5,000 TCRs. To build CDR3 similarity networks, amino acid triplet string-kernel similarity was used, and CDR3s were connected when their pairwise similarity was above 0.82. TCRdb reprocessed the public reads (quality trimming at Q25 with fastp, clone calling with MiXCR) and kept in-frame beta chains. Rows with a matching CDR3 protein are joined into one entry that keeps the most common DNA and genes. Here the V and J calls rest on TCRdb's processing, not on the authors' analysis. This sample has tens of thousands of distinct CDR3 sequences in its table, and approximately 6% of those were observed once. Together, the top ten hold around 21% of the sample.

This clonotype was detected only once. The target of this receptor is not known. A read error is possible here, since a much larger clone lies one base away. This TCR derives from a male donor with early-stage non-small cell lung cancer. This chain joins TRBV9 to TRBJ2-1; TRBD2 is possibly the D segment (5 matching bases). Sample: PBMCs, taken at follow-up. The nucleotides are TGTGCCAGCAACGCGACTATCTACAATGAGCAGTTCTTC. This gives the protein CASNATIYNEQFF.